The text below deals with one T cell receptor beta chain. In germline, CDR1 is LGHDT, CDR2 YNNKEL (reference sequence). The CDR3 length is 12 residues. V lost 4 bases to trimming and J lost 6 bases, with 9 bases between them. This entry is derived from a study of blood T cell repertoires in COVID-19. Study-wide context: Material from acute and convalescent COVID-19 was sourced from the United States, Italy and Spain. T cells, B-cell-depleted T cells, or PBMCs supplied cDNA or gDNA.

Per the original data handling: Nucleated cell counts were estimated from reference gene primer amplification. Some clones are missing from TCRdb's copy, which holds only in-frame ones; the method was immunoSEQ multiplex PCR. V and J calls and clone size are copied from that table; D and trimming were computed from the DNA. The data hold about 280,000 clones, with over 75% observed a single time. The chain couples TRBV3-1 (or the pseudogene TRBV3-2) to TRBJ2-5; D is ambiguous. Sequenced input: peripheral blood. This receptor was taken from a human donor in a cohort sampled during active COVID-19. The CDR3, as DNA: TGTGCCAGCAGCCCAGACTTTAAGACCCAGTACTTC. Amino acids: CASSPDFKTQYF.